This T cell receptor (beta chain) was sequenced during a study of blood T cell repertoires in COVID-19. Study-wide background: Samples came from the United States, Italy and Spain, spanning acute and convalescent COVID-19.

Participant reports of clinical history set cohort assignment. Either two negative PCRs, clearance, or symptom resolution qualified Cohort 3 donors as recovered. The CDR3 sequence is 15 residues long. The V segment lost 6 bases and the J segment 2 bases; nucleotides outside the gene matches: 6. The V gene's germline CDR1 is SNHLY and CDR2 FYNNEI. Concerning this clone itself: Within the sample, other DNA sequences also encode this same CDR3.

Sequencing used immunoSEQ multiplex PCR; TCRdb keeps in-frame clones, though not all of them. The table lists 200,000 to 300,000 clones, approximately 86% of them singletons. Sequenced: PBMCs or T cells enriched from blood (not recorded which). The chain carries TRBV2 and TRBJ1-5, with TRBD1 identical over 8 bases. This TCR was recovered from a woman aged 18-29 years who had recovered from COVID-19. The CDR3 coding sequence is TGTGCCAGCAGCTCGACAGGGGTAGGCAATCAGCCCCAGCATTTT. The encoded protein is CASSSTGVGNQPQHF.